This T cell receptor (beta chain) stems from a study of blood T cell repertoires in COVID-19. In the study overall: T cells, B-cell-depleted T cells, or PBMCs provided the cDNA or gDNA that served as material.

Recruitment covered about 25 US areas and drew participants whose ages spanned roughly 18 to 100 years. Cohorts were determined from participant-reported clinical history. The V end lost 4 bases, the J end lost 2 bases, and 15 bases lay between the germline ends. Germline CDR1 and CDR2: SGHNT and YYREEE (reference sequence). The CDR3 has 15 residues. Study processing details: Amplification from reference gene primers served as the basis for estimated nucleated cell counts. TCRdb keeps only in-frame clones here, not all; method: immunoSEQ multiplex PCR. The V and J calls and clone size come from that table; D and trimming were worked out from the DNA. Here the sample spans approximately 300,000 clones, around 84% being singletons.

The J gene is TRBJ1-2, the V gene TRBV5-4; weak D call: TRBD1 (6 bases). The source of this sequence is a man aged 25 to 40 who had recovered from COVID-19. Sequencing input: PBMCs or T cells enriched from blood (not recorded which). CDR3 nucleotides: TGTGCCAGCAGCCCCGGTGCAGGGGTCAACTATGGCTACACCTTC. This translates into CASSPGAGVNYGYTF. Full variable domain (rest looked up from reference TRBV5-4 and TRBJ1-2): ETGVTQSPTHLIKTRGQQVTLRCSSQSGHNTVSWYQQALGQGPQFIFQYYREEENGRGNFPPRFSGLQFPNYSSELNVNALELDDSALYLCASSPGAGVNYGYTFGSGTRLTVV.